This T cell receptor beta chain was sequenced in a study of OX40 agonist ivuxolimab in advanced cancers. Clones were sequenced by immunoSEQ multiplex PCR, and TCRdb holds only the in-frame ones, with some missing. The sample holds tens of thousands of clones; more than 75% are singletons and the top ten take around 1.8%. With 6 bases removed from V and 2 bases from J, the gap between germline ends came to 11 bases. Germline CDR1 SGDLS, CDR2 YYNGEE. This CDR3 has 14 residues. This TCR was sampled from an adult with an advanced solid tumor such as melanoma, head and neck, liver or kidney cancer. The chain combines TRBV9 with TRBJ2-2, with D possibly matching TRBD1 (6 bases). This material consisted of CD4+ or CD8+ T cells sorted from blood, taken in a trial of the OX40 agonist ivuxolimab. Here the CDR3 reads CASTGTTNTGELFF. In nucleotides, the CDR3 is TGTGCCAGCACTGGGACAACTAACACCGGGGAGCTGTTTTTT.